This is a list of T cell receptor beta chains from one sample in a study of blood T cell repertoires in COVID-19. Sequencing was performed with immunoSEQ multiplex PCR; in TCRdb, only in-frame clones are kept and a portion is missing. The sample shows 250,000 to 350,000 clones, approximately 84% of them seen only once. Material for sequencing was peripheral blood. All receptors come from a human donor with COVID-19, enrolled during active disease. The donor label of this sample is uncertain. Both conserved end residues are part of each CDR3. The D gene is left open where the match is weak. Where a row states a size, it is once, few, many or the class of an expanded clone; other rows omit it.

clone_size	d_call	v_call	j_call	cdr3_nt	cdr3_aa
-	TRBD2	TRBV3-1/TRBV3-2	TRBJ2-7	TGTGCCAGCACCCCTGGACTAGCGGGAGGCAAGAGCTCCTACGAGCAGTACTTC	CASTPGLAGGKSSYEQYF
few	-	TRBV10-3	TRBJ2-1	TGTGCCATCAGTGAGTTTCAACCGACTAGCTCCTACAATGAGCAGTTCTTC	CAISEFQPTSSYNEQFF
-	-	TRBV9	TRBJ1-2	TGTGCCAGCAGCGTAGGGGGCACGACCGGCTACACCTTC	CASSVGGTTGYTF
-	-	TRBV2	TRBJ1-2	TGTGCCAGCAGTTATGATCCCCGCTCCCCTAGCTACACCTTC	CASSYDPRSPSYTF
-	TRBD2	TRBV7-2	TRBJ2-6	TGTGCCAGCAGCTTAACTCTAGCGGGAGGCTCTTCTGGGGCCAACGTCCTGACTTTC	CASSLTLAGGSSGANVLTF
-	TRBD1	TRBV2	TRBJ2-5	TGTGCCAGCAGTAGAGACAGGGAGGAGACCCAGTACTTC	CASSRDREETQYF
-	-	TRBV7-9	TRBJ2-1	TGTGCCAGCAGCTCTCCAGGGACTTCGGGATACAATGAGCAGTTCTTC	CASSSPGTSGYNEQFF
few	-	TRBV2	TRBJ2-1	TGTGCCAGCAGTGGAGGGGAGCAGTTCTTC	CASSGGEQFF
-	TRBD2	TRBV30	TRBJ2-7	TGTGCCTGGATTCCCAGCGGGAGGGCCGACGAGCAGTACTTC	CAWIPSGRADEQYF
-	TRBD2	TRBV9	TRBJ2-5	TGTGCCAGCAGCGTCGGGACTAGCGGGGAGACCCAGTACTTC	CASSVGTSGETQYF
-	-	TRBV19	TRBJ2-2	TGTGCCACCACAACGGGAGCGAACACCGGGGAGCTGTTTTTT	CATTTGANTGELFF